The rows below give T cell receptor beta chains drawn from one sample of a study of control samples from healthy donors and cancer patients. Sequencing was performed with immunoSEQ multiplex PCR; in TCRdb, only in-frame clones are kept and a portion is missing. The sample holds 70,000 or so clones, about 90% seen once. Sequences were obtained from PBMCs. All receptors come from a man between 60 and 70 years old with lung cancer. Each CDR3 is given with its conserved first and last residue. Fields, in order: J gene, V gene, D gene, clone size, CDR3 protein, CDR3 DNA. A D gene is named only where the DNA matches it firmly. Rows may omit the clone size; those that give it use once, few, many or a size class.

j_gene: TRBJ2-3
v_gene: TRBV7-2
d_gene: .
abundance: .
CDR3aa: CASSAQGSDTQYF
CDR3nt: TGTGCCAGCAGCGCACAGGGCTCAGATACGCAGTATTTT

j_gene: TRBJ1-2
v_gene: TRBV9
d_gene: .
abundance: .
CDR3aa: CASSVGEGDYGYTF
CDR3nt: TGTGCCAGCAGCGTAGGTGAGGGGGACTATGGCTACACCTTC

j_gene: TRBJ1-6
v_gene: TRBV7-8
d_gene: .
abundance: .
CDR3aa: CASSLGPAPDNSPLHF
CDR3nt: TGTGCCAGCAGCTTAGGACCCGCCCCTGATAATTCACCCCTCCACTTT

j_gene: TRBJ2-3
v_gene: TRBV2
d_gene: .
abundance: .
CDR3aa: CASSSVDTQYF
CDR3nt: TGTGCCAGCAGTTCTGTAGATACGCAGTATTTT

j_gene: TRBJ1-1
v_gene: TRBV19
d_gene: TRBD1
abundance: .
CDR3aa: CASKMDRGNTEAFF
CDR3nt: TGTGCCAGTAAAATGGACAGGGGAAACACTGAAGCTTTCTTT

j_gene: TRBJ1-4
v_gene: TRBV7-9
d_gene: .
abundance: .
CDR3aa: CASSLGPTSAYEKLFF
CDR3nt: TGTGCCAGCAGCTTAGGGCCGACTTCCGCGTATGAAAAACTGTTTTTT

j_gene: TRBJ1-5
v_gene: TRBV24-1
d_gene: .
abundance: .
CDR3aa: CATSETGNQPQHF
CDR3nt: TGTGCCACCAGTGAGACAGGTAATCAGCCCCAGCATTTT

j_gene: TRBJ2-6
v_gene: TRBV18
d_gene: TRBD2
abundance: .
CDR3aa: CASSPSAGAGANVLTF
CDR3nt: TGTGCCAGCTCACCTTCAGCGGGGGCCGGGGCCAACGTCCTGACTTTC

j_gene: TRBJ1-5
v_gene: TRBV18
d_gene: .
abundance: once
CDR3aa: CASSPPGPPDFQPQHF
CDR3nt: TGTGCCAGCTCACCACCTGGCCCCCCTGACTTCCAGCCCCAGCATTTT

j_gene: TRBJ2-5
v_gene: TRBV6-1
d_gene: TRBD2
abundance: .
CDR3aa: CASSERSGLGETQYF
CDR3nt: TGTGCCAGCAGTGAACGGTCTGGACTAGGAGAGACCCAGTACTTC

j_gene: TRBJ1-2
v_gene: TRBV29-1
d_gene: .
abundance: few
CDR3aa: CSVGYKSF
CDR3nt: TGCAGCGTTGGATATAAGTCTTTC

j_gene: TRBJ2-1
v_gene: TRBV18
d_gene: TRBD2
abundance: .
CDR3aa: CASSPNGLVNLHEQFF
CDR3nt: TGTGCCAGCTCACCAAATGGACTAGTAAATCTCCATGAGCAGTTCTTC

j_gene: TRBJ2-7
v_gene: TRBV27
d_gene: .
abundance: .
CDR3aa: CASSFARDRAYEQYF
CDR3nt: TGTGCCAGCAGTTTTGCCAGGGACCGAGCCTACGAGCAGTACTTC

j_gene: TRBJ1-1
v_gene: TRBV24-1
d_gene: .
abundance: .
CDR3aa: CATSDPNRGQAFF
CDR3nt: TGTGCCACCAGTGATCCAAATAGGGGTCAAGCTTTCTTT

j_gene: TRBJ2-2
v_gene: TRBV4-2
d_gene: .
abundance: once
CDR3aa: CASSQVMGGLNTGELFF
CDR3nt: TGTGCCAGCAGCCAAGTGATGGGGGGGCTGAACACCGGGGAGCTGTTTTTT

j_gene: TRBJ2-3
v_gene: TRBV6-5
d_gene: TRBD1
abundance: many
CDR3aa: CASNLQGAADTQYF
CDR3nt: TGTGCCAGCAACCTACAGGGGGCCGCAGATACGCAGTATTTT

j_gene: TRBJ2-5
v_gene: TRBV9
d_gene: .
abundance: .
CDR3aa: CASSVAPFTQETQYF
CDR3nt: TGTGCCAGCAGCGTAGCCCCTTTTACACAAGAGACCCAGTACTTC

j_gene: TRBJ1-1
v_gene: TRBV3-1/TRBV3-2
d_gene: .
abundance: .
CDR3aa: CASSRLRNTEAFF
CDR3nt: TGTGCCAGCAGTCGCCTCAGGAACACTGAAGCTTTCTTT

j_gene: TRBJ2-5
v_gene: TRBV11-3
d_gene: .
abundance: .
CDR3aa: CASSPQEGRETQYF
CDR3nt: TGTGCCAGCAGCCCCCAGGAAGGTCGGGAGACCCAGTACTTC

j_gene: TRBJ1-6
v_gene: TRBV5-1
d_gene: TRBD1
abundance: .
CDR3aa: CASSTGTGYNSPLHF
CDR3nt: TGCGCCAGCAGCACCGGGACAGGGTATAATTCACCCCTCCACTTT

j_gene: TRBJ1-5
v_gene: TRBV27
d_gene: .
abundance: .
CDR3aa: CASSPWDPRGQPQHF
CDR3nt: TGTGCCAGCAGCCCGTGGGACCCGAGGGGTCAGCCCCAGCATTTT

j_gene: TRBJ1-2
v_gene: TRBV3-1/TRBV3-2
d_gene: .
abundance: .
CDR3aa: CASSQGAGIGYGYTF
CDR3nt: TGTGCCAGCAGCCAAGGCGCGGGGATAGGGTATGGCTACACCTTC

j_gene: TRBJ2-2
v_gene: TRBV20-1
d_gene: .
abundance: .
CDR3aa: CSASIRRWGTGELFF
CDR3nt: TGCAGTGCTAGTATAAGGAGGTGGGGCACCGGGGAGCTGTTTTTT

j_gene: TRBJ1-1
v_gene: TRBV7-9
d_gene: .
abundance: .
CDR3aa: CASSLVTVEAFF
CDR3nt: TGTGCCAGCAGCTTAGTCACAGTTGAAGCTTTCTTT

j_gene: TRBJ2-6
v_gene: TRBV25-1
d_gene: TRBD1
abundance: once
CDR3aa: CASSDDRAGANVLTF
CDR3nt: TGTGCCAGCAGTGACGACAGGGCTGGGGCCAACGTCCTGACTTTC

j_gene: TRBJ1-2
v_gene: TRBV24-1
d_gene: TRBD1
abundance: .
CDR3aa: CATSDSPGQGVRGYTF
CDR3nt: TGTGCCACCAGTGATTCCCCGGGACAGGGGGTACGTGGCTACACCTTC

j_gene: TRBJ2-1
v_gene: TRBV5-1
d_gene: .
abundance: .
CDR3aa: CASSLLDTVGDEQFF
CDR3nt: TGCGCCAGCAGCTTGCTGGACACTGTGGGAGATGAGCAGTTCTTC

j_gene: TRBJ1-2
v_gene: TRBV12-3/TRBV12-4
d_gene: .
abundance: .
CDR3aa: CASSYSNYGYTF
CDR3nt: TGTGCCAGCAGTTACTCTAACTATGGCTACACCTTC

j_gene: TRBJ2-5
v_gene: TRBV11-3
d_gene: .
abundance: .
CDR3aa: CASSFTYRETQYF
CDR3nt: TGTGCCAGCAGCTTCACCTATCGAGAGACCCAGTACTTC

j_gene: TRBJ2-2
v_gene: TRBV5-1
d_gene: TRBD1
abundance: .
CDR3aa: CASGQGSNTGELFF
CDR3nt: TGCGCCAGTGGACAGGGTTCGAACACCGGGGAGCTGTTTTTT

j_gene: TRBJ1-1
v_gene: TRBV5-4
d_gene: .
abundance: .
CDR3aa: CASSLALGQNTEAFF
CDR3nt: TGTGCCAGCAGCTTGGCCTTGGGACAGAACACTGAAGCTTTCTTT

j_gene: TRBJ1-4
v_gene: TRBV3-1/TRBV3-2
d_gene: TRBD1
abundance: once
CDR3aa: CASSRLMPGQGLNEKLFF
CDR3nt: TGTGCCAGCAGCCGACTAATGCCGGGACAGGGGCTTAATGAAAAACTGTTTTTT

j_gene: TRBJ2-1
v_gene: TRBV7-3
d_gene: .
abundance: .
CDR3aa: CASSLTTGLGTSNEQFF
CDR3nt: TGTGCCAGCAGCTTAACAACGGGGCTAGGAACTTCCAATGAGCAGTTCTTC

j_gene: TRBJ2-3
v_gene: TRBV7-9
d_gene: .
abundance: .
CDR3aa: CARSTGDTQYF
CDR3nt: TGTGCCAGGAGCACCGGAGATACGCAGTATTTT

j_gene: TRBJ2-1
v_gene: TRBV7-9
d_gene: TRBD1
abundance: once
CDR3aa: CASSLGTVNYNEQFF
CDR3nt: TGTGCCAGCAGCCTAGGGACAGTCAACTACAATGAGCAGTTCTTC

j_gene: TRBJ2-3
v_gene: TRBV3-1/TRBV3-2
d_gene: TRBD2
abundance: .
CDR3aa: CASSPRLAGPSTDTQYF
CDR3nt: TGTGCCAGCAGCCCTAGACTAGCGGGACCTAGCACAGATACGCAGTATTTT

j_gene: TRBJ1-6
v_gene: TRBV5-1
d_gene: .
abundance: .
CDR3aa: CASSLAVMGSPYNSPLHF
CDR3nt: TGCGCCAGCAGCTTGGCGGTGATGGGGTCCCCCTATAATTCACCCCTCCACTTT

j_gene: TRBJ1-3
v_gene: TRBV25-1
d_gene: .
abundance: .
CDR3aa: CASSEWGGKGNTIYF
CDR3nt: TGTGCCAGCAGTGAATGGGGAGGGAAAGGAAACACCATATATTTT

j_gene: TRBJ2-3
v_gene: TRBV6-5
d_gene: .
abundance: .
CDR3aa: CASSPSRNTDTQYF
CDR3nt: TGTGCCAGCAGTCCTAGCAGAAACACAGATACGCAGTATTTT